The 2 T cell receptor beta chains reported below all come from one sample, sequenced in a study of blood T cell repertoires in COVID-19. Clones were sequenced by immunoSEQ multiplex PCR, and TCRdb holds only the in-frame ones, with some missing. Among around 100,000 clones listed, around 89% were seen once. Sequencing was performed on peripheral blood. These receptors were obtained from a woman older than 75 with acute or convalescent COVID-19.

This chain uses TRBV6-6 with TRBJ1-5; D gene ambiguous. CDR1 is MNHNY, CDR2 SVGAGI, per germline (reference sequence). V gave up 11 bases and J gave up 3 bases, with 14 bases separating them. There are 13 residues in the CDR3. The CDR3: CALRANLNQPQHF. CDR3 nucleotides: TGTGCCCTGCGCGCAAATCTCAATCAGCCCCAGCATTTT.

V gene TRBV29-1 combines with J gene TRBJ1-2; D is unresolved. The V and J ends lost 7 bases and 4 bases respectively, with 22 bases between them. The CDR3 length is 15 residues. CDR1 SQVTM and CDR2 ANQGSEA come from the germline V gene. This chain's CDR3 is CSGATFGEESYGYTF. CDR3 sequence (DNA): TGCAGCGGAGCCACTTTTGGCGAGGAGAGCTATGGCTACACCTTC.